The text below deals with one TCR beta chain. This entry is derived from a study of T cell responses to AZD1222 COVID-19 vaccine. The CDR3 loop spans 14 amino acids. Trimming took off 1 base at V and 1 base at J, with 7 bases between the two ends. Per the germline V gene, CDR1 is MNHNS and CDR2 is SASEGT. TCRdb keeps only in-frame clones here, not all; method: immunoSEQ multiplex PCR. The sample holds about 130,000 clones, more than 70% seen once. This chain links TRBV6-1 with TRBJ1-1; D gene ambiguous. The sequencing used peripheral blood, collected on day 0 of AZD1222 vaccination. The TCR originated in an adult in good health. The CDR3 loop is CASSEGQENTEAFF. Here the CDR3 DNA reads TGTGCCAGCAGTGAAGGGCAGGAGAACACTGAAGCTTTCTTT.